The rows below give T cell receptor beta chains drawn from one sample of a study of blood T cells in healthy people across ages. TCRdb re-called the 5' RACE reads with MiXCR, one entry per CDR3 protein. The sample records 1.8 million or so distinct CDR3 sequences, 30% to 40% being singletons. Specimen: blood. The receptors originated from a human donor in good health. CDR3s include the opening cysteine and the closing phenylalanine or tryptophan. The D gene is left open where the match is weak. Expanded clones are given a class, and other clones once, few, many or no size at all.

TRBV29-1,few,-,TRBJ1-1,TGCAGCGTTGGTTCCACTGAAGCTTTCTTT,CSVGSTEAFF
TRBV24-1,-,-,TRBJ2-3,TGTGCCACCAGTGATCTGGACCCCACAGATACGCAGTATTTT,CATSDLDPTDTQYF
TRBV10-3,few,-,TRBJ2-5,TGTGCCAGCCGACTAGTACCTGCAGAGACCCAGTACTTC,CASRLVPAETQYF
TRBV14,-,-,TRBJ1-2,TGTGCCAGCAGCCAAGATCTCTTGCTTGGCTACACCTTC,CASSQDLLLGYTF
TRBV20-1,many,-,TRBJ2-7,TGCAGTGCTAGAGGGGATATGAGCTCCTACGAGCAGTACTTC,CSARGDMSSYEQYF
TRBV29-1,-,-,TRBJ2-7,TGCAGCGTCCTCGAGGGTGCCTACGAGCAGTACTTC,CSVLEGAYEQYF
TRBV2,-,-,TRBJ2-1,TGTGCCAGCAGTCGTAGTGAGGCCAAGTTCTTC,CASSRSEAKFF
TRBV4-3,-,-,TRBJ1-6,TGCGCCAGCAGCCCAAGACGCGGGTTCCCCTATAATTCACCCCTCCACTTT,CASSPRRGFPYNSPLHF
TRBV3-1,-,-,TRBJ1-1,TGTGCCAGCAGCCAAGTTTTGAGGGTGACTGAAGCTTTCTTT,CASSQVLRVTEAFF
TRBV12-3/TRBV12-4,-,-,TRBJ2-7,TGTGCCAGCAAGGGGTCCCACCTCGGCGAGCAGTACTTC,CASKGSHLGEQYF
TRBV6-1,few,TRBD1,TRBJ2-1,TGTGCCAAACCATGGTCAGGGGGAAATTACAATGAGCAGTTCTTC,CAKPWSGGNYNEQFF
TRBV7-2,few,-,TRBJ1-2,TGTGCCAGCAGCCAAAACCCCTATGGCTACACCTTC,CASSQNPYGYTF
TRBV7-9,-,TRBD1,TRBJ2-7,TGTGCCAGCAGCTTAAAAGGGGCTCGGGACAGGCCTTATGGGGTTTACGAGCAGTACTTC,CASSLKGARDRPYGVYEQYF
TRBV12-3/TRBV12-4,-,-,TRBJ1-2,TGTGCCAGCAGTCCCCCGGGGCTCGGCTACACCTTC,CASSPPGLGYTF
TRBV15,few,-,TRBJ2-7,TGTGCCACCAGCCGGGGGGCAGGTCTCTACGAGCAGTACTTC,CATSRGAGLYEQYF
TRBV5-5,few,-,TRBJ2-7,TGTGCCAGCAGTACCCTGAGGAGCTCCTACGAGCAGTACTTC,CASSTLRSSYEQYF
TRBV5-1,-,TRBD1,TRBJ1-1,TGCGCCAGCAGCTTGGAGGGGACAGAGGAATGGGCTGAAGCTTTCTTT,CASSLEGTEEWAEAFF
TRBV7-2,few,TRBD2,TRBJ2-4,TGTGCCAGCAGCGTCAGAGGCGGGGGGGCCTTAGAGCAGTACTTC,CASSVRGGGALEQYF
TRBV4-1,many,-,TRBJ2-5,TGCGCCAGCAGCCCGACTCCGGGACACCAAGAGACCCAGTACTTC,CASSPTPGHQETQYF
TRBV7-8,-,TRBD1,TRBJ2-7,TGTGCCAGCAGCTTGACGGACAGGGGGCTATACGAGCAGTACTTC,CASSLTDRGLYEQYF
TRBV3-1,-,TRBD2,TRBJ2-1,TGTGCCAGCAACCAAGGTGGGGGTCTAGCGGTGATCAATGAGCAGTTCTTC,CASNQGGGLAVINEQFF
TRBV6-5,-,TRBD2,TRBJ2-3,TGTGCCAGTGTCCCATCGCGGGGGGTACCAGATACGCAGTATTTT,CASVPSRGVPDTQYF
TRBV29-1,-,-,TRBJ2-7,TGCAGCGTCATCCGCACAGGAGGTTTCTACGAGCAGTACTTC,CSVIRTGGFYEQYF
TRBV12-3/TRBV12-4,-,-,TRBJ2-3,TGTGCCAGCAGTTTCAGGGGTGGTGCAGATACGCAGTATTTT,CASSFRGGADTQYF
TRBV9,-,-,TRBJ1-2,TGTGGCAGCAGCGTAGCCGCGGGGGGACCTAACTATGGCTACACCTTC,CGSSVAAGGPNYGYTF
TRBV28,-,-,TRBJ1-6,TGTGCCAGCAGTTTAAATTATCGGAAGTCACCCCTCCACTTT,CASSLNYRKSPLHF
TRBV15,few,-,TRBJ2-1,TGTGCCACCAGCAGAGACCAGGGGTTGTTGAATGAGCAGTTCTTC,CATSRDQGLLNEQFF
TRBV10-3,-,TRBD1,TRBJ2-5,TGTGCCATCAGTCCGGCCCGGGACAGGGGACAAGAGACCCAGTACTTC,CAISPARDRGQETQYF
TRBV4-1,-,-,TRBJ1-5,TGCGCCAGCAGCCAAGGGTCATCCGGAGAGGAGCCCCAGCATTTT,CASSQGSSGEEPQHF